The present T cell receptor beta chain was sequenced within a study of shared clonotypes between healthy human individuals. This was a deep-level run. TCRdb keeps only in-frame clones here, not all; method: immunoSEQ multiplex PCR. The sample includes about 2.1 million clones, about 94% seen only once; the top ten take about 1.6%. As defined, naive CD8 cells were CD45RO-negative and positively selected for CCR7, with terminally differentiated effector memory CD45RA+ cells excluded. Nashville, Tennessee was home to all donors, each a Caucasian adult. Whole-study findings and limits: Naive subsets generally exceeded memory subsets in estimated richness. Naive CD4 clonotypes overlapped across a few donors at about 5.2%.

Turning to this clone: Its antigen is still unknown.

This receptor was taken from a man younger than 35 in good health. Some clones in this sample may be carry-over from other donors' samples. The sample comprised naive CD8+ T cells from PBMCs.

CDR3 residues: CASSLEHRGSFYEQFF. The DNA of the CDR3 is TGTGCCAGCAGCTTGGAACACAGGGGCTCCTTTTATGAGCAGTTCTTC. J is TRBJ2-1 and V is TRBV5-5; TRBD1 matches 7 bases. Germline CDR1 is SGHKS and CDR2 is YYEKEE (reference sequence). The CDR3 spans 16 residues. V lost 0 bases to trimming and J lost 8 bases; unmatched junction nucleotides: 11.